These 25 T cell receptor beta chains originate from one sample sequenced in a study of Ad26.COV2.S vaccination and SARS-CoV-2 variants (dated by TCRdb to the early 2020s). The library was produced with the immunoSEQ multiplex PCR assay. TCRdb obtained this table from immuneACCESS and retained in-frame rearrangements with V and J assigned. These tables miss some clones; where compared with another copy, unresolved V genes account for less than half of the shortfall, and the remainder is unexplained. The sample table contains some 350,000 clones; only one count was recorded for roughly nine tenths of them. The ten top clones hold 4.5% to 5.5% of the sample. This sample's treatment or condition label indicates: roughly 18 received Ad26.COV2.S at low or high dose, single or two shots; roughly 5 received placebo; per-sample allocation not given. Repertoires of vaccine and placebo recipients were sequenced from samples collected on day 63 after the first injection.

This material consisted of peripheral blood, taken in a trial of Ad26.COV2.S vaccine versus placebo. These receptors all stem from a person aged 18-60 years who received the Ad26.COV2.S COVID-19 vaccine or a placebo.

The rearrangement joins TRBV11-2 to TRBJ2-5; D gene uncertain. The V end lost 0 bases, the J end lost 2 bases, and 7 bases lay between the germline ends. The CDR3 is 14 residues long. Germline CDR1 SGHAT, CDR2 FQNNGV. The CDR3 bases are TGTGCCAGCAGCTTAGATCTACAGCAAGAGACCCAGTACTTC. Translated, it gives CASSLDLQQETQYF.

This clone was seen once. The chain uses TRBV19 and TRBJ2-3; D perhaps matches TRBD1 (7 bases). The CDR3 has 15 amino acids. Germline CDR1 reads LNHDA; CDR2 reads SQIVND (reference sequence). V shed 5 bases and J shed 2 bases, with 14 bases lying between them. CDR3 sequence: CASSGRDSSTDTQYF. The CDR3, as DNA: TGTGCCAGTAGTGGGCGGGACAGCTCCACAGATACGCAGTATTTT.

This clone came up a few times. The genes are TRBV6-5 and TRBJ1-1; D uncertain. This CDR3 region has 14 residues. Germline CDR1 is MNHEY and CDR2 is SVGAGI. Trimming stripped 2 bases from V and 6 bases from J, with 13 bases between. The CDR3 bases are TGTGCCAGCAGTTACCAATTTTCGGTCTCTGAAGCTTTCTTT. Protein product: CASSYQFSVSEAFF.

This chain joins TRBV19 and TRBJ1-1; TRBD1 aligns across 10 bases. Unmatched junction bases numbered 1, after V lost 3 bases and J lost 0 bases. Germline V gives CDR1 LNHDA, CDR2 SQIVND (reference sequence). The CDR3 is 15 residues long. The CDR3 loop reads CASSIGTGVNTEAFF. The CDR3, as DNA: TGTGCCAGTAGTATCGGGACAGGGGTGAACACTGAAGCTTTCTTT.

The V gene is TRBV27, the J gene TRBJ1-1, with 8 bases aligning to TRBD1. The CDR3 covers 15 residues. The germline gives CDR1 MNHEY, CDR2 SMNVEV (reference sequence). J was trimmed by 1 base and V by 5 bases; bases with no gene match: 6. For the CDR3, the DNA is TGTGCCAGCAGTCTAGGGACAGGATCGAACACTGAAGCTTTCTTT. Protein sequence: CASSLGTGSNTEAFF.

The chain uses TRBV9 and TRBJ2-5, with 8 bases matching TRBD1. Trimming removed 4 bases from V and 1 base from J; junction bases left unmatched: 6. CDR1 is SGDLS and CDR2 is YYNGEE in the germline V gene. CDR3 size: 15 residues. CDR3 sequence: CASSRTGRGQETQYF. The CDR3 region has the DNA TGTGCCAGCAGCAGGACAGGGAGAGGCCAAGAGACCCAGTACTTC.

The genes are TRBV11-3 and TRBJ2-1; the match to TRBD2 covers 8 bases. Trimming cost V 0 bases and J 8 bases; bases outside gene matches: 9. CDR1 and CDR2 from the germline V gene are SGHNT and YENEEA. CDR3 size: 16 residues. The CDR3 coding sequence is TGTGCCAGCAGCTTAGAAGCGAGCGGGGGCGGGGATGAGCAGTTCTTC. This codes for CASSLEASGGGDEQFF.

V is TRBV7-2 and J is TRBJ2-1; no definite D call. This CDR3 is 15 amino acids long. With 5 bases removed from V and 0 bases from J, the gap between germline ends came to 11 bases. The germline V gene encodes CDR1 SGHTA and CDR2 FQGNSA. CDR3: CASSVPPSSYNEQFF. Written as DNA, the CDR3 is TGTGCCAGCAGCGTACCACCGAGCTCCTACAATGAGCAGTTCTTC.

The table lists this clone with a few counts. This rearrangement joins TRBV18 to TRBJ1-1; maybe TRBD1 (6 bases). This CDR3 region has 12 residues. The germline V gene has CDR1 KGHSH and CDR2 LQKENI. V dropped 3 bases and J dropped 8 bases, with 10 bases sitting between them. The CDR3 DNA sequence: TGTGCCAGCTCACCCGGACAGCCCGAAGCTTTCTTT. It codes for CASSPGQPEAFF.

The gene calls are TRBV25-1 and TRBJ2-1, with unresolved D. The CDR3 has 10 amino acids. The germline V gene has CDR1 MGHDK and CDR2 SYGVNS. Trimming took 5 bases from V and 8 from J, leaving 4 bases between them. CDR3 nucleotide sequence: TGTGCCAGCAGTATGTATGAGCAGTTCTTC. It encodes CASSMYEQFF.

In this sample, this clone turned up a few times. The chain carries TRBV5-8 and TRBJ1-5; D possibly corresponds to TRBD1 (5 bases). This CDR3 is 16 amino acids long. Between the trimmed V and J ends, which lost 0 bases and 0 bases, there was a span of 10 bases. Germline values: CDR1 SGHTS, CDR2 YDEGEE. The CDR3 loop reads CASSLGGLISNQPQHF. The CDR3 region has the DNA TGTGCCAGCAGCTTGGGGGGACTGATTAGCAATCAGCCCCAGCATTTT.

This CDR3 is CASSLGTTLAGTYNEQFF. CDR3 DNA sequence: TGTGCCAGCAGCTTAGGGACCACTCTAGCGGGGACCTACAATGAGCAGTTCTTC. This chain connects TRBV11-3 to TRBJ2-1, with 9 positions matching TRBD2. Germline CDR1 reads SGHNT; CDR2 reads YENEEA. CDR3 size: 18 residues. The trim removed 1 base at V and 2 bases at J, leaving 9 bases unmatched.

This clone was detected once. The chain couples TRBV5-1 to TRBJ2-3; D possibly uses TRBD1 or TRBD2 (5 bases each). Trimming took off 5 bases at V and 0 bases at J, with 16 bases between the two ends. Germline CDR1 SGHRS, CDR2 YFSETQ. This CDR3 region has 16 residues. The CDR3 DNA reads TGCGCCAGCAGTCAGGGCCGGGATTATAGCACAGATACGCAGTATTTT. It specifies CASSQGRDYSTDTQYF.

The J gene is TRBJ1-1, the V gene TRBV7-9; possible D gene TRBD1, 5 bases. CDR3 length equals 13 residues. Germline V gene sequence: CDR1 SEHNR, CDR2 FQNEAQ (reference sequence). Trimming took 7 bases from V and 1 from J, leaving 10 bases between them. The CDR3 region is CASTRGGNTEAFF. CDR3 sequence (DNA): TGTGCCAGCACCCGGGGGGGGAACACTGAAGCTTTCTTT.

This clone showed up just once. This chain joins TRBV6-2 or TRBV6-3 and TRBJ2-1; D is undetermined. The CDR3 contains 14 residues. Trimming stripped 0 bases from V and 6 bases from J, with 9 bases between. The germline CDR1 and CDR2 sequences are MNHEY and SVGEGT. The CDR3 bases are TGTGCCAGCAGTTACTCGTTGCCCCTCAATGAGCAGTTCTTC. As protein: CASSYSLPLNEQFF.

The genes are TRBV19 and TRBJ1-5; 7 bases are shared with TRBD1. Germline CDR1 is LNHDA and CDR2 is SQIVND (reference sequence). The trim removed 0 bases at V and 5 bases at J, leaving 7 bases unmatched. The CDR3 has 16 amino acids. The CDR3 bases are TGTGCCAGTAGTATAGACCCAGACAGGGTCTATCAGCCCCAGCATTTT. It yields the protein CASSIDPDRVYQPQHF.

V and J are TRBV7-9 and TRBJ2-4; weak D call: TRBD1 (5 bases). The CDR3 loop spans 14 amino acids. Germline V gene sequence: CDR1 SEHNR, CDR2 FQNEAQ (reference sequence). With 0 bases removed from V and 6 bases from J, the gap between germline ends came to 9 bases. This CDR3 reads CASSLASTANIQYF. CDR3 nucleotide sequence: TGTGCCAGCAGCTTAGCGTCGACAGCAAACATTCAGTACTTC.

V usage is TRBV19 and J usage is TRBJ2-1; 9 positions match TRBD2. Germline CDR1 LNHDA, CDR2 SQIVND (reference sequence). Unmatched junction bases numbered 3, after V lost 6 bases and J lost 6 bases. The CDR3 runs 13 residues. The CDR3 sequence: CASRGSGSNEQFF. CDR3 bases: TGTGCCAGTAGGGGTAGCGGGAGCAATGAGCAGTTCTTC.

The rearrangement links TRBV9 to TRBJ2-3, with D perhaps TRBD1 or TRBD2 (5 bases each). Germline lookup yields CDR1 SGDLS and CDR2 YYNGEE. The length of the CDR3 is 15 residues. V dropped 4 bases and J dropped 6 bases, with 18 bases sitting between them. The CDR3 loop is CASSPQRDPLDTQYF. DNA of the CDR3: TGTGCCAGCAGCCCCCAGAGGGACCCCCTGGATACGCAGTATTTT.

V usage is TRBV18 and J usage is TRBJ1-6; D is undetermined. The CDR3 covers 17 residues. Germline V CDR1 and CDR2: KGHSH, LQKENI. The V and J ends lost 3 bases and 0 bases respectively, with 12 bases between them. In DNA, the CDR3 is TGTGCCAGCTCACCGGATCTATCGAGCTCCTATAATTCACCCCTCCACTTT. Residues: CASSPDLSSSYNSPLHF.

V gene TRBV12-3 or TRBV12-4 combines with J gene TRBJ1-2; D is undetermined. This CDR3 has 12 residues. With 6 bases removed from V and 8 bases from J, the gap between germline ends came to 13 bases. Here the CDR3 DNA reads TGTGCCAGCAGCTGGGCCGCCGGCGGCTACACCTTC. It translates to CASSWAAGGYTF.

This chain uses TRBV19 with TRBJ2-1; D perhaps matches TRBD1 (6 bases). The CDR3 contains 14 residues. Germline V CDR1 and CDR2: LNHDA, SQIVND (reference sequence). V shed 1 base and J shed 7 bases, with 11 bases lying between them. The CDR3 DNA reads TGTGCCAGTAGTATAGGTCAGGGGTCGAATGAGCAGTTCTTC. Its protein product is CASSIGQGSNEQFF. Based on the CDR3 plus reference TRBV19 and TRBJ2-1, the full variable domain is DGGITQSPKYLFRKEGQNVTLSCEQNLNHDAMYWYRQDPGQGLRLIYYSQIVNDFQKGDIAEGYSVSREKKESFPLTVTSAQKNPTAFYLCASSIGQGSNEQFFGPGTRLTVL.

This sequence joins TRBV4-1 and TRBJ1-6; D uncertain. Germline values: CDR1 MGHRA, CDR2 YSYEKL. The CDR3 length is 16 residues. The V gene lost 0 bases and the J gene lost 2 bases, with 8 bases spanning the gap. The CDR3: CASSQEWATYNSPLHF. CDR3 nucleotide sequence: TGCGCCAGCAGCCAAGAGTGGGCGACCTATAATTCACCCCTCCACTTT.

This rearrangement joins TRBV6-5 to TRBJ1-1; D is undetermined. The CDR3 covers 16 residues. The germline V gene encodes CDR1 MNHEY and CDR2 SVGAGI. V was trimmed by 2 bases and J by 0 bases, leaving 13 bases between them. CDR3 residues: CASSYLSPGLNTEAFF. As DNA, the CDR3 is TGTGCCAGCAGTTACCTATCCCCAGGTTTGAACACTGAAGCTTTCTTT.

CDR3 region: CASSLQGTSYEQYV. DNA of the CDR3: TGTGCCAGCAGTTTGCAAGGGACTTCCTACGAGCAGTACGTC. The chain is built from TRBV28 and TRBJ2-7; possible D gene TRBD2, 6 bases. Trimming cost V 3 bases and J 1 base, with 10 bases left between them. From germline, CDR1 is MDHEN and CDR2 SYDVKM. This CDR3 has 14 amino acids.